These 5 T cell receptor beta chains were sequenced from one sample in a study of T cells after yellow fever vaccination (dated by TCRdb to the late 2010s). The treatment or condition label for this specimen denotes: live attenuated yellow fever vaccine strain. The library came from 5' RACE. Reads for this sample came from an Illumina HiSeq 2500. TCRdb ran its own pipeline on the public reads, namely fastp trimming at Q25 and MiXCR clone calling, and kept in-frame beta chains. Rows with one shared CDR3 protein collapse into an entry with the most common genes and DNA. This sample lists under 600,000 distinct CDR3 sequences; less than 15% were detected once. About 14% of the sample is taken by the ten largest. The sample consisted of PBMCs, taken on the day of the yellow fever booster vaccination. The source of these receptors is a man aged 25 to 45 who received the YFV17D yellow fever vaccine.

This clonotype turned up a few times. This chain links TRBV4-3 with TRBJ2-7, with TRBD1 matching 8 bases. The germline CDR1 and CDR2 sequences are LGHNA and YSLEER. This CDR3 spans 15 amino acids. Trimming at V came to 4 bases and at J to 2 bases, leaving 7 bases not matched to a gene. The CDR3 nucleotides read TGCGCCAGCAGCCCCCAAACACAGGGGGCCTACGAGCAGTACTTC. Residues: CASSPQTQGAYEQYF.

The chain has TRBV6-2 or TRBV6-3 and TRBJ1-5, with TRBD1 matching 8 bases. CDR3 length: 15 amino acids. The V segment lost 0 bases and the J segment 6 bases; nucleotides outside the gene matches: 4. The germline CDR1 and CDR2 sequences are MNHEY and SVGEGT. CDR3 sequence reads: CASSYSSTGAQPQHF. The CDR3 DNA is TGTGCCAGCAGTTACTCCTCGACAGGGGCTCAGCCCCAGCATTTT.

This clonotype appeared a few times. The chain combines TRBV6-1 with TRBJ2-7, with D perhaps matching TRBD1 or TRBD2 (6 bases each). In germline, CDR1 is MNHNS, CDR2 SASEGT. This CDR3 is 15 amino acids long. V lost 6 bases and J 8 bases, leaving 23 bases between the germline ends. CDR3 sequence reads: CASSREGGGMGKQYF. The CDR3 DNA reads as TGTGCCAGCAGCCGAGAAGGGGGAGGAATGGGGAAGCAGTACTTC.

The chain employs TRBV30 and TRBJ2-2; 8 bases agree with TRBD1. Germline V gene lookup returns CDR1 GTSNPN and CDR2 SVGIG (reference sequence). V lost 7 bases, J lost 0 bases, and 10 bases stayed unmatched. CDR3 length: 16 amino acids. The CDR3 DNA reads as TGTGCCTTAAGGACAGGGTATACCCCGAACACCGGGGAGCTGTTTTTT. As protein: CALRTGYTPNTGELFF.

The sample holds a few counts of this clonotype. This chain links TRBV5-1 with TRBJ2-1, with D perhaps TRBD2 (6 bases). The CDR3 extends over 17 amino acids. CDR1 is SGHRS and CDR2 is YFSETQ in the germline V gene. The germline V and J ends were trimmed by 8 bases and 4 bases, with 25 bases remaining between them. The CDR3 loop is CASRPPGVGTAYNEQFF. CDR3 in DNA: TGCGCCAGTCGCCCTCCAGGAGTGGGGACTGCATACAATGAGCAGTTCTTC.